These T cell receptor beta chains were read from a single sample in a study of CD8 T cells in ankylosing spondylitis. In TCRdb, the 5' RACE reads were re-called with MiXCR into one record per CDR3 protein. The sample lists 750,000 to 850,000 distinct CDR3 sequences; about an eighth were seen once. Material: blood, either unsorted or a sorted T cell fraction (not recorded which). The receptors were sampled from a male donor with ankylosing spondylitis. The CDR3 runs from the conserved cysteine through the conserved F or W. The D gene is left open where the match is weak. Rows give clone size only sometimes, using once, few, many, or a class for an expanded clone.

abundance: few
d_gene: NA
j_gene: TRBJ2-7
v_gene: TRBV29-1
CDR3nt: TGCAGCGCCGGGGACGAACGGCAGTACTTC
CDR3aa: CSAGDERQYF

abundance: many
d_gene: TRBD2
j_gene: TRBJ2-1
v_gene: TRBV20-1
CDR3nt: TGCAGTGCCACAGGGACTAGCGGGAAAGATGAGCAGTTCTTC
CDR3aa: CSATGTSGKDEQFF

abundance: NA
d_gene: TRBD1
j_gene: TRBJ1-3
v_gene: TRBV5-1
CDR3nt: TGCGCCAGCAGCCCCGGGACAGGGCCAAACTCTGGAAACACCATATATTTT
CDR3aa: CASSPGTGPNSGNTIYF

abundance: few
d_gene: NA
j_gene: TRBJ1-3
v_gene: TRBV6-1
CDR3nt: TGTGCCAGCAGGGCGCCTCGGGGTTATGGTAACACCATATATTTT
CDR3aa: CASRAPRGYGNTIYF

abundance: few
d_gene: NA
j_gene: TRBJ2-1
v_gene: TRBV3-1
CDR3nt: TGTGCCAGCAGCCAATACAGGGAATTGGAGCAGTTCTTC
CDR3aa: CASSQYRELEQFF

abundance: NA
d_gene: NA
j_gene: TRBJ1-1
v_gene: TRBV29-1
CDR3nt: TGCAGCGTTGAAATGAGGGAATGGAACACTGAAGCTTTCTTT
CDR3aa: CSVEMREWNTEAFF

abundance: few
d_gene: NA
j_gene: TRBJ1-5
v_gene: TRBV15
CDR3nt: TGTGCCACCAGCAGATTTGGGGGGGGGAATCAGCCCCAGCATTTT
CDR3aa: CATSRFGGGNQPQHF

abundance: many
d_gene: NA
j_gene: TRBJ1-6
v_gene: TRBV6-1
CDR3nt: TGTGCCAGCAGGACGGGGGTCAATTCACCCCTCCACTTT
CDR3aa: CASRTGVNSPLHF

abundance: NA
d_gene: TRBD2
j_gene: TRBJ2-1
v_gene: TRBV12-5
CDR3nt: TGTGCTAGTGGTTTGTTCATTACTAGCGGGGTCGAGAATGAGCAGTTCTTC
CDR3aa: CASGLFITSGVENEQFF

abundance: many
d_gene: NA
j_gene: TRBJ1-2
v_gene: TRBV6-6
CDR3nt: TGTGCCAGCCGGGACAACTATGGCTACACCTTC
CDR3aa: CASRDNYGYTF

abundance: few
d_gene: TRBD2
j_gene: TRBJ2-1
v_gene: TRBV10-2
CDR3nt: TGCGCCAGCAGTGTTCGGTTGAGGACTAGCGGGAGTTTAGGCAATGAGCAGTTCTTC
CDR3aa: CASSVRLRTSGSLGNEQFF

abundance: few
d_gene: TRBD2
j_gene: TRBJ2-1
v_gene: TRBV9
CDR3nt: TGTGCCAGCAGCGCCCGGAGGACTAGTCCCTATGAGCAGTTCTTC
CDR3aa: CASSARRTSPYEQFF

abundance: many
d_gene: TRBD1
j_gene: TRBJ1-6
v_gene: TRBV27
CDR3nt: TGTGCCAGCAGTCAACGCGGGACAGGGATTTCACCCCTCCACTTT
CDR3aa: CASSQRGTGISPLHF

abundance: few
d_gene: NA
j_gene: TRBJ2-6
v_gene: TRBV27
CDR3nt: TGTGCCAGCAGTTTATTCCGGCAAGGCGTACCTGGGGCCAACGTCCTGACTTTC
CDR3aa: CASSLFRQGVPGANVLTF

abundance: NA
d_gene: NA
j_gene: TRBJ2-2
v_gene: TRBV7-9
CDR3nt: TGTGCCAGCAGGGACAACCTTGCCTTTGGCGAGCTGTTTTTT
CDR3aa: CASRDNLAFGELFF

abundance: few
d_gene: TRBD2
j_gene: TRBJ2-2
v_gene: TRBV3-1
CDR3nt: TGTGCCAGCAGCCAACTAGCGGGGAACACCGGGGAGCTGTTTTTT
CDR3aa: CASSQLAGNTGELFF

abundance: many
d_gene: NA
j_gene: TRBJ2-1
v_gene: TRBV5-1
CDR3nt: TGCGCCAGCAGCCCGGTGGCGGATTCCTACAATGAGCAGTTCTTC
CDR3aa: CASSPVADSYNEQFF

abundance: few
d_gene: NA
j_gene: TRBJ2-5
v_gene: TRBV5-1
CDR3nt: TGCGCCAGCAGCCCGGGTGCGGGGGCCCAAGAGACCCAGTACTTC
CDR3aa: CASSPGAGAQETQYF

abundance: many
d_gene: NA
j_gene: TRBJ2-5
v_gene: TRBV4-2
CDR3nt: TGTGCCAGCAGCCAACCACAGGGAGAGGGCGAGACCCAGTACTTC
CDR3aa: CASSQPQGEGETQYF

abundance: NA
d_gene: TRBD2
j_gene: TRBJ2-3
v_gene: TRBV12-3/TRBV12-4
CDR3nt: TGTGCCAGCAGGCTGACGGGGGGGGCCAAGGATACGCAGTATTTT
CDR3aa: CASRLTGGAKDTQYF

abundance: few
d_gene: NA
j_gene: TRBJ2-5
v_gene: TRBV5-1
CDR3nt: TGCGCCAGCAGCTTGAAACTAGCTGGCGAGACCCAGTACTTC
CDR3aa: CASSLKLAGETQYF

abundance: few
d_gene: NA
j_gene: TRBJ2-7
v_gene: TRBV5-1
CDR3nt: TGCGCCAGCAGCTTGGGGCAGGGGACCACCTACGAGCAGTACTTC
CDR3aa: CASSLGQGTTYEQYF

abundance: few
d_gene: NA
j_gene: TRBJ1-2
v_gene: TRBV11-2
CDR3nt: TGTGCCAGCACCCCGGGGACCGGGGGGCGCCGAACTAACTATGGCTACACCTTC
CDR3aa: CASTPGTGGRRTNYGYTF

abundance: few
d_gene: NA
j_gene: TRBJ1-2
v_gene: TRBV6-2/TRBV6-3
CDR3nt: TGTGCCAGCAGTTACTCGGGGTCGGATGGCTACACCTTC
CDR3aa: CASSYSGSDGYTF

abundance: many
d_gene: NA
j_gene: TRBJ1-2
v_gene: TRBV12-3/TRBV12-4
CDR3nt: TGTGCCAGCAAGGGATTGGGCTACACCTTC
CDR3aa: CASKGLGYTF

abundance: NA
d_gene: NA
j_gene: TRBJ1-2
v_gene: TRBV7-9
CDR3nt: TGTGCCAGCAGCACCGCAGGAATCGACTATGGCTACACCTTC
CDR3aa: CASSTAGIDYGYTF

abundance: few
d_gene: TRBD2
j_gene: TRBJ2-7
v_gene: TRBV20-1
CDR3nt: TGCAGTGCTACCCCGGGGTGGAGCGGGGGGACCTACGAGCAGTACTTC
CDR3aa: CSATPGWSGGTYEQYF

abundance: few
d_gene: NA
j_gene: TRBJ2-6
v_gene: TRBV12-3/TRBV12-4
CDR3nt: TGTGCCAGCAGAGACAACGGGGCCAACGTCCTGACTTTC
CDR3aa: CASRDNGANVLTF

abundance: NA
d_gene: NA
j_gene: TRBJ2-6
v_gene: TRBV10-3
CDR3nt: TGTGCCATCAGTGGAGACAGGATCAACTCTGGGGCCAACGTCCTGACTTTC
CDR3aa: CAISGDRINSGANVLTF

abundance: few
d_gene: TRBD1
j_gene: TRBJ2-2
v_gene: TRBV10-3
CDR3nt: TGTGCCATCACCCCGGACAGGGACACCGGGGAGCTGTTTTTT
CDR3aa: CAITPDRDTGELFF

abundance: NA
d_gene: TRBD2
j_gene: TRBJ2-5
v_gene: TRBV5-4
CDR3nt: TGTGCCAGCAGCGGGACTAGCGGGGGCTCCCAAGAGACCCAGTACTTC
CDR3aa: CASSGTSGGSQETQYF

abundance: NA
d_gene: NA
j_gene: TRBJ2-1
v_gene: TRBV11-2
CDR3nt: TGTGCCAGCAGCACAGACAGCAACTCCTACAATGAGCAGTTCTTC
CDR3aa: CASSTDSNSYNEQFF

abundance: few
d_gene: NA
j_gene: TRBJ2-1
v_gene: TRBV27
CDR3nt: TGTGCCAGCACCATAAAGGGGACCTACCTTATGCGAGAGCAGTTCTTC
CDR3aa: CASTIKGTYLMREQFF

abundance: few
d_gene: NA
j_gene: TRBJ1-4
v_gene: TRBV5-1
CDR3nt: TGCGCCAGCAGCTTTCGACAGACTAATGAAAAACTGTTTTTT
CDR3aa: CASSFRQTNEKLFF

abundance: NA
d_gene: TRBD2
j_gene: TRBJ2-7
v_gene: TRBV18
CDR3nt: TGTGCCAGCTCAGGCCTAGCGGGACGCAACGAGCAGTACTTC
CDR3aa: CASSGLAGRNEQYF

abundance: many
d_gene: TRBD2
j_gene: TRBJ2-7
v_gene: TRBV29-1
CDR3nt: TGCAGCGTCACCGGGACTAGCGGGAGTGCGGACGAGCAGTACTTC
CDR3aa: CSVTGTSGSADEQYF

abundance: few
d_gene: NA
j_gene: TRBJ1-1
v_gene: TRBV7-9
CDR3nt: TGTGCCAGCAGCTTAGCGGGGACGTCCCCTGGGGAAGCTTTCTTT
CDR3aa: CASSLAGTSPGEAFF

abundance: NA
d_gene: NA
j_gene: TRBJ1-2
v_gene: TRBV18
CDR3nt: TGTGCCAGCTCACCCTCCCGGACTTATGATGGCTACACCTTC
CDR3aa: CASSPSRTYDGYTF

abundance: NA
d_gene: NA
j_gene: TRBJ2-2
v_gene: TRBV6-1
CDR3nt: TGTGCCAGCACCCCCGGGGGGCCCACCGGGGAGCTGTTTTTT
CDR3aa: CASTPGGPTGELFF

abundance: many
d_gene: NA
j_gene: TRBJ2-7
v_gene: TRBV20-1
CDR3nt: TGCAGTGCGGCTTTGAGTGGCTACGAGCAGTACTTC
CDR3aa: CSAALSGYEQYF

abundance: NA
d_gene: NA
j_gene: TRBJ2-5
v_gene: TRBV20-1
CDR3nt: TGCAGTGCTAGTTCGGGGGCTCAAGAGACCCAGTACTTC
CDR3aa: CSASSGAQETQYF

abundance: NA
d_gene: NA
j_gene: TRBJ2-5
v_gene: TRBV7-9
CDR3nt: TGTGCCAGCAGCCGGCCGGCGGAGACCCAGTACTTC
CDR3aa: CASSRPAETQYF

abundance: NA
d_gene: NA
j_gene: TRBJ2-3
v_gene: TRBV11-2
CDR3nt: TGTGCCAGCAGCTCTCCCCCCGACACAGGGCTCGCAGATACGCAGTATTTT
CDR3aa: CASSSPPDTGLADTQYF

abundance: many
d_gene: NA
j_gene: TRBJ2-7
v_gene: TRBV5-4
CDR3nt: TGTGCCAGCAGCTTGGTGGCTAGCGCGTACGAGCAGTACTTC
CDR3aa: CASSLVASAYEQYF

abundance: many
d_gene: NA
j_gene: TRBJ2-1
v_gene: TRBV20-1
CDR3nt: TGCAGTGCTAGAGGACGGTACAATGAGCAGTTCTTC
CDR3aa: CSARGRYNEQFF

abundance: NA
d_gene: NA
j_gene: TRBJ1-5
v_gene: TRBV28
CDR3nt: TGTGCCAGCAGTTTCAACCCGGGACTCCGATATCAGCCCCAGCATTTT
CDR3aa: CASSFNPGLRYQPQHF

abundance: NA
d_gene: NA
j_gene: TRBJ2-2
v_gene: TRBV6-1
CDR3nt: TGTGCCAGCAGTGAAAAATGGACACAGAACACCGGGGAGCTGTTTTTT
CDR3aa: CASSEKWTQNTGELFF

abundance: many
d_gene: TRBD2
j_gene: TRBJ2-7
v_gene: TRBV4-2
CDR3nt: TGTGCCAGCAGCTCAATGGGACTAGCGGCCTACGAGCAGTACTTC
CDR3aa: CASSSMGLAAYEQYF

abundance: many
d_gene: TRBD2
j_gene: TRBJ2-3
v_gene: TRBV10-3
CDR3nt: TGTGCCAGTCTAGCGGGAGGAACAGATACGCAGTATTTT
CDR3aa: CASLAGGTDTQYF

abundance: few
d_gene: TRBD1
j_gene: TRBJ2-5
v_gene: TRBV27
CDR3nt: TGTGCCAGCAGCCCAAACACAGGGGTTGGAGAGACCCAGTACTTC
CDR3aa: CASSPNTGVGETQYF

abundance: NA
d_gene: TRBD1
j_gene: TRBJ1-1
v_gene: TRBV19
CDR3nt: TGTGCCAGTAGTCCTCGGACAGGGGCCCGGAACACTGAAGCTTTCTTT
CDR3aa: CASSPRTGARNTEAFF

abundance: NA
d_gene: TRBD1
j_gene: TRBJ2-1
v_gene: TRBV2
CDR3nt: TGTGCCAGCAGTCTCCGCCGTGGGGACAGGACAACCAATGAGCAGTTCTTC
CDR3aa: CASSLRRGDRTTNEQFF

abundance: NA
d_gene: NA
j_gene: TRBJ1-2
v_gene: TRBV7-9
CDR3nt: TGTGCCAGCAGCCCTCGACAGGCTAACTATGGCTACACCTTC
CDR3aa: CASSPRQANYGYTF

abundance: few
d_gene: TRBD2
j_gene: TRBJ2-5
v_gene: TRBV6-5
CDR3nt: TGTGCCAGCAGTTACCGTACTAGCGTCCAAGAGACCCAGTACTTC
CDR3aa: CASSYRTSVQETQYF

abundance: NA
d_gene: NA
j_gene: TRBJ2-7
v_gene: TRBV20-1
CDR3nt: TGCAGTGCTCAAAGCAGACCGGACTACGAGCAGTACTTC
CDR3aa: CSAQSRPDYEQYF

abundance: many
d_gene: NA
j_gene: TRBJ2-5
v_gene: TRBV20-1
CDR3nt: TGCAGTGTCGTCTCGTCCGGGGAGACCCAGTACTTC
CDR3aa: CSVVSSGETQYF

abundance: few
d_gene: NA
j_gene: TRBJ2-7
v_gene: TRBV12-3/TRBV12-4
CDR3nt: TGTGCCAGCAGTCCCGTTTTGGGGCACGAGCAGTACTTC
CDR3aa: CASSPVLGHEQYF

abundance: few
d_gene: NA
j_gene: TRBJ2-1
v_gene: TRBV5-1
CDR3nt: TGCGCCAGCAAAGCTCTGACCGGGAAGGTCAATGAGCAGTTCTTC
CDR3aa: CASKALTGKVNEQFF

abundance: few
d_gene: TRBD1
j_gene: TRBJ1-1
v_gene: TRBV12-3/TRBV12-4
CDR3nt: TGTGCCAGCAGTTATTTCCCCACAGGGGCAGCTTTCTTT
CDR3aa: CASSYFPTGAAFF

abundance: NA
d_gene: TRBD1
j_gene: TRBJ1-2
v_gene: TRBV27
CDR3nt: TGTGCCAGCAGTTTAAAGACAGGGACCTATGGCTACACCTTC
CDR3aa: CASSLKTGTYGYTF